This TCR beta chain was documented in a study of Graves' ophthalmopathy and Graves' hyperthyroidism. This CDR3 has 16 amino acids. Looked up from germline, CDR1 is GTSNPN and CDR2 is SVGIG (reference sequence). On this clonotype: This may be a read error, as it is one base from a much larger clone.

TCR beta CDR3 regions were amplified from RNA transcripts. The authors performed first-round RT-PCR with HTBI primers and then a second-round multiplex PCR. TCRdb reprocessed the multiplex PCR reads with MiXCR, giving one entry per CDR3 protein. Of over 450,000 distinct CDR3 sequences detected, roughly 14% appear once; the ten largest clones hold 9.5% to 10%. V usage is TRBV30 and J usage is TRBJ2-2; tentatively, D is TRBD2 (6 bases). The sequenced sample consisted of blood. The TCR comes from a young woman with Graves' ophthalmopathy. CDR3 region: CAWSPGVFSDTGELCF. The CDR3 region has the DNA TGTGCCTGGAGTCCGGGGGTGTTTAGCGACACCGGGGAGCTGTGTTTT.